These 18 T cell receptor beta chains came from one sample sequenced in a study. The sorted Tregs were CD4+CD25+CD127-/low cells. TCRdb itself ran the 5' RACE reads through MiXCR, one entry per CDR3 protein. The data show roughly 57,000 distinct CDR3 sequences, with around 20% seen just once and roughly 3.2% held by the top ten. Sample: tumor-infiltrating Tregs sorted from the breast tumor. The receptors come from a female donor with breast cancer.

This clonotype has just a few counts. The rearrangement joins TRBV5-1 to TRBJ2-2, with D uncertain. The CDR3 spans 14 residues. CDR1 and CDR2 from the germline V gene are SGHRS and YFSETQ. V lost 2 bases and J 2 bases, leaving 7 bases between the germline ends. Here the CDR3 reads CASSLQTNTGELFF. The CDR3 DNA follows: TGCGCCAGCAGCTTACAGACCAACACCGGGGAGCTGTTTTTT.

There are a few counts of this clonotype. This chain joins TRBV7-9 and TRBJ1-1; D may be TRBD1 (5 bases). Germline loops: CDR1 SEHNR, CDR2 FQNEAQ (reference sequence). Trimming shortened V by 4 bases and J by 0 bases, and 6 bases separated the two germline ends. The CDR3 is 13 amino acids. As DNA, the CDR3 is TGTGCCAGCAGCTCGACAGTGAACACTGAAGCTTTCTTT. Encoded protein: CASSSTVNTEAFF.

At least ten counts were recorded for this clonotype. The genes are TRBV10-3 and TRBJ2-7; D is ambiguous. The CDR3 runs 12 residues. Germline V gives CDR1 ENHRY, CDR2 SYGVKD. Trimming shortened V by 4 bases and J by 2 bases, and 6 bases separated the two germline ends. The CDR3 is CAISAQAYEQYF. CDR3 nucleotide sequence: TGTGCCATCAGTGCGCAGGCCTACGAGCAGTACTTC.

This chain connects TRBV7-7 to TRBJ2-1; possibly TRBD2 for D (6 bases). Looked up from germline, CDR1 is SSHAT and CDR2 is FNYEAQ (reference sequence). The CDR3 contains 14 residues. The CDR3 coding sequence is TGTGCTACCGGTCCCACAACTAGCTTCCATGAGCAGTTCTTC. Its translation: CATGPTTSFHEQFF.

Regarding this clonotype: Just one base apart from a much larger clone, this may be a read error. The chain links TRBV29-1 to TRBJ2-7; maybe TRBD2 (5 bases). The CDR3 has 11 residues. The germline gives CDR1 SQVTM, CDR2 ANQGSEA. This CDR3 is CSVAEGHERYF. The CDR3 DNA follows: TGCAGCGTTGCTGAGGGCCACGAGCGGTACTTC.

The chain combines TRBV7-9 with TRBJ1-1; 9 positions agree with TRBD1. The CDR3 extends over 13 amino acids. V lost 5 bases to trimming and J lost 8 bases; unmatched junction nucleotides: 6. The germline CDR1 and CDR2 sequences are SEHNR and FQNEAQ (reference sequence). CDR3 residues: CASSVDRGGEAFF. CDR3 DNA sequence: TGTGCCAGCAGCGTCGACAGGGGGGGAGAAGCTTTCTTT.

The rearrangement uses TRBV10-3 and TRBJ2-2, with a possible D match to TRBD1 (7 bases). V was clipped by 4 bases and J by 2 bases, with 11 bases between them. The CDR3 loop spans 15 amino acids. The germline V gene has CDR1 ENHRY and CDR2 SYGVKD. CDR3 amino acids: CAISARGANTGELFF. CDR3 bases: TGTGCCATCAGTGCCAGGGGGGCCAACACCGGGGAGCTGTTTTTT.

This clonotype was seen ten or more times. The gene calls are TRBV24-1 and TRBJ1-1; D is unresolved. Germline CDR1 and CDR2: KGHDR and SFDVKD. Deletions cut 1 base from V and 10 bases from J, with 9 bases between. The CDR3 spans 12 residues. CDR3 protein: CATSDLGSRAFF. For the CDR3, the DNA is TGTGCCACCAGTGATTTAGGCAGTCGAGCTTTCTTT.

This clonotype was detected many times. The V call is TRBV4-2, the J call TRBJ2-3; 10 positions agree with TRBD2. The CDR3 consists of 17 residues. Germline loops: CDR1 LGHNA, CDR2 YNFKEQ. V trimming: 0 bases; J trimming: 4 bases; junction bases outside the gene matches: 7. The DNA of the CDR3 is TGTGCCAGCAGCCAAGAACTTCGGAGCGGGGGGGCAGATACGCAGTATTTT. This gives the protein CASSQELRSGGADTQYF.

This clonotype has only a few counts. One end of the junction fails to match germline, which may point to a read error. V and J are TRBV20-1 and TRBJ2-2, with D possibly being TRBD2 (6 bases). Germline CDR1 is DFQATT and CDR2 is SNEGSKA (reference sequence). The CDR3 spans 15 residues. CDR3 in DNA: TGCAGTGCTAGATCCGCTCTAGCGTCGACCGGGGAGCTGTTTTTC. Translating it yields CSARSALASTGELFF.

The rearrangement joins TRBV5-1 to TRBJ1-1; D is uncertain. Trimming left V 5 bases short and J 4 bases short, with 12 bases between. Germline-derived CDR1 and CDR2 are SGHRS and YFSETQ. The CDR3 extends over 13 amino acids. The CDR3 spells CASRLNLLTEAFF. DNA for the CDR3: TGCGCCAGCAGGTTAAATCTCCTCACTGAAGCTTTCTTT.

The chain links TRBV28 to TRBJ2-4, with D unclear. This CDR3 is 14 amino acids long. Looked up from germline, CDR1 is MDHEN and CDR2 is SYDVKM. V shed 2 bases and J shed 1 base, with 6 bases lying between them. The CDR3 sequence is CASSLQAAKNIQYF. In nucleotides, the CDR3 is TGTGCCAGCAGTTTACAGGCCGCCAAAAACATTCAGTACTTC.

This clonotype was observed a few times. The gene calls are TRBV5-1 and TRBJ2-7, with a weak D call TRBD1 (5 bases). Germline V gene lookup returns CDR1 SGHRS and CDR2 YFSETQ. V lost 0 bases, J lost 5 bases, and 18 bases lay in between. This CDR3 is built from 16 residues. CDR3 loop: CASSLGFRERGHEQYF. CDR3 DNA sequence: TGCGCCAGCAGCTTGGGGTTTAGGGAAAGGGGTCACGAGCAGTACTTC. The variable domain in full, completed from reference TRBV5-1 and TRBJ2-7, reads KAGVTQTPRYLIKTRGQQVTLSCSPISGHRSVSWYQQTPGQGLQFLFEYFSETQRNKGNFPGRFSGRQFSNSRSEMNVSTLELGDSALYLCASSLGFRERGHEQYFGPGTRLTVT.

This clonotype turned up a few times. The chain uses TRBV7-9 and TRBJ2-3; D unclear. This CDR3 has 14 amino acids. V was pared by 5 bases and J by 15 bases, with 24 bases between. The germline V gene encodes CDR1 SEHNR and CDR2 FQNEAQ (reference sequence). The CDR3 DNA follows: TGTGCCAGCAGCGCCTGGGATACGCCGTCTCTGGCATATTTT. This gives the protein CASSAWDTPSLAYF. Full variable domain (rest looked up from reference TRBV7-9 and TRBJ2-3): DTGVSQNPRHKITKRGQNVTFRCDPISEHNRLYWYRQTLGQGPEFLTYFQNEAQLEKSRLLSDRFSAERPKGSFSTLEIQRTEQGDSAMYLCASSAWDTPSLAYFGPGTRLTVL.

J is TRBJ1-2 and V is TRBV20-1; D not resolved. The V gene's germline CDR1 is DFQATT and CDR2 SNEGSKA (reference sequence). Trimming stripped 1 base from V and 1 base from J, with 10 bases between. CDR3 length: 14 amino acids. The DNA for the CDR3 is TGCAGTGCTAGAGTACAATTGCTTAACTATGGCTACACCTTC. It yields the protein CSARVQLLNYGYTF.

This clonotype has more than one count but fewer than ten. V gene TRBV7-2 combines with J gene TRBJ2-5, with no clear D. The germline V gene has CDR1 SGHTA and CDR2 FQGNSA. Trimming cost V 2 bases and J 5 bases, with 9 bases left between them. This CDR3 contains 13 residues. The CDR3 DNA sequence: TGTGCCAGCAGCTTAATGATCGGGGAGACCCAGTACTTC. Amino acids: CASSLMIGETQYF.

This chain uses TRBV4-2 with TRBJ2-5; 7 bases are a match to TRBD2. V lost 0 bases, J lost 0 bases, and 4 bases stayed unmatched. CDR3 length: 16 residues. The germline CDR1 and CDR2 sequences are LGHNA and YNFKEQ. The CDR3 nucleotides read TGTGCCAGCAGCCAAGAAGCACGGGGGGACCAAGAGACCCAGTACTTC. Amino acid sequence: CASSQEARGDQETQYF.

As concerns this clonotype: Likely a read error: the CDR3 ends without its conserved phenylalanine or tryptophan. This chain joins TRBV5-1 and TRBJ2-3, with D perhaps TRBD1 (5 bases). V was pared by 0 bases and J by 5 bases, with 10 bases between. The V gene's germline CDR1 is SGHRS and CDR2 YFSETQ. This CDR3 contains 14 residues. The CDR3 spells CASSLGQFQDTQYY. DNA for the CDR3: TGCGCCAGCAGCTTGGGACAGTTCCAAGATACGCAGTATTAT.